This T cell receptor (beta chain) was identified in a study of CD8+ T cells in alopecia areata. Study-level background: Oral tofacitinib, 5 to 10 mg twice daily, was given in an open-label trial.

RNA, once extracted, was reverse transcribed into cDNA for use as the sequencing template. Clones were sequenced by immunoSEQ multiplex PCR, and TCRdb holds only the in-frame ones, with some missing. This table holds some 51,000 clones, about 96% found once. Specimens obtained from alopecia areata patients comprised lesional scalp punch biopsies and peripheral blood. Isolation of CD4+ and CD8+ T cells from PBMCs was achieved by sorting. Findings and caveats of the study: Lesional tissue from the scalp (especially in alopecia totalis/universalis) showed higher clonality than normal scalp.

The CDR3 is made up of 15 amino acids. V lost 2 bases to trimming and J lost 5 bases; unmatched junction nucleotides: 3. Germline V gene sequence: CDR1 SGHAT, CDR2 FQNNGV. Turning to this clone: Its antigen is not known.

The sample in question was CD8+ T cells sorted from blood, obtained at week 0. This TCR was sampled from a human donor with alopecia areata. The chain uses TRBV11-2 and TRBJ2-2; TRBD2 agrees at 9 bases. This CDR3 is CASSLLAGVTGELFF. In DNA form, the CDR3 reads TGTGCCAGCAGCTTATTAGCGGGGGTGACCGGGGAGCTGTTTTTT.